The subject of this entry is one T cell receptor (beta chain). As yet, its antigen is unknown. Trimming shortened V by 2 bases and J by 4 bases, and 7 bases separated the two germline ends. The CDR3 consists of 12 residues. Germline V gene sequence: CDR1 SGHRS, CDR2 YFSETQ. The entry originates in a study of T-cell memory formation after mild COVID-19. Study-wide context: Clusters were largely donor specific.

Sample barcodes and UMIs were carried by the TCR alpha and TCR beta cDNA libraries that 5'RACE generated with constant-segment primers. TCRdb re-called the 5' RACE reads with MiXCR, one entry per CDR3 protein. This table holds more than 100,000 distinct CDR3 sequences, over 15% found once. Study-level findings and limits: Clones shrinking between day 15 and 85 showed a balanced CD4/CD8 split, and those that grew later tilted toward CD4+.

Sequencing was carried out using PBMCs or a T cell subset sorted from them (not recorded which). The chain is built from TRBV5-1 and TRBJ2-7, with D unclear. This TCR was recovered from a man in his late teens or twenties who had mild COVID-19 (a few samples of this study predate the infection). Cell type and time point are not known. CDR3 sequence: CASSFDLYEQYF. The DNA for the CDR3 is TGCGCCAGCAGCTTCGACTTGTACGAGCAGTACTTC.